Listed below are T cell receptor beta chains from one sample, sequenced in a study of spatial heterogeneity in lung cancer. TCRdb used MiXCR to reprocess the 5' RACE reads, holding one entry per CDR3 protein. Of 70,000 to 90,000 distinct CDR3 sequences listed, more than 10% are singletons. Material: PBMCs, obtained at surgery. The receptors come from a male donor with early-stage non-small cell lung cancer. Both conserved end residues are part of each CDR3. The D gene is left open where the match is weak. Expanded clones are given a class, and other clones once, few, many or no size at all.

V	J	D	size	DNA	CDR3
TRBV29-1	TRBJ2-3	.	.	TGCAGCGCCAAGGGTGAAGTGGGGGTCTCCGTCACAGATACGCAGTATTTT	CSAKGEVGVSVTDTQYF
TRBV11-2	TRBJ2-5	.	many	TGTGCCAGCAGCCGGGACATCCAAGAGACCCAGTACTTC	CASSRDIQETQYF
TRBV5-1	TRBJ1-2	TRBD1	many	TGCGCCAGCAGCTTTGACAGGGCCCCAGGTGGCTACACCTTC	CASSFDRAPGGYTF
TRBV29-1	TRBJ1-1	TRBD1	many	TGCAGCGCTACCGGGACAGCGAACACTGAAGCTTTCTTT	CSATGTANTEAFF
TRBV2	TRBJ1-4	TRBD1	few	TGTGCCAGCAGAGCGACAGGGGACACTAATGAAAAACTGTTTTTT	CASRATGDTNEKLFF
TRBV2	TRBJ2-2	.	.	TGTGCCAGCAGTTTGCCTGGTCCCGGGGAGCTGTTTTTT	CASSLPGPGELFF
TRBV28	TRBJ2-7	.	many	TGTGCCAGCAGTGCCCAATTTGCGGCTAATTCCTACGAGCAGTACTTC	CASSAQFAANSYEQYF
TRBV27	TRBJ2-7	.	.	TGTACCAGCAGTACTACACCTCTTTACGAGCAGTACTTC	CTSSTTPLYEQYF
TRBV5-1	TRBJ2-1	.	few	TGCGCCAGCAGCTTCCAGGGATTTGATTACAATGAGCAGTTCTTC	CASSFQGFDYNEQFF
TRBV7-9	TRBJ2-3	TRBD1	many	TGTGCCAGCAGCTTAGCGGGACAGGTCGGCGATACGCAGTATTTT	CASSLAGQVGDTQYF
TRBV20-1	TRBJ1-2	TRBD1	few	TGCAGTGCCGTAGACAGGGGGCGGGCGGAGGGCTACACCTTC	CSAVDRGRAEGYTF
TRBV5-6	TRBJ2-7	TRBD1	few	TGTGCCAGCAGCTTGGTGGGGACAGGGGCCTACGAGCAGTACTTC	CASSLVGTGAYEQYF
TRBV5-5	TRBJ2-3	TRBD1	many	TGTGCCAGCAGCACAGGACAGGGGAGCACAGATACGCAGTATTTT	CASSTGQGSTDTQYF
TRBV5-4	TRBJ2-7	TRBD1	.	TGTGCCAGCAGCCCGGACAGGGGCAACGAGCAGTACTTC	CASSPDRGNEQYF
TRBV6-1	TRBJ2-2	TRBD1	.	TGTGCCAGCACCACCTCAGGGGGCACCGGGGAGCTGTTTTTT	CASTTSGGTGELFF
TRBV6-5	TRBJ2-6	.	.	TGTGCCAGCAGTTACTGGACCTCTGGGGCCAACGTCCTGACTTTC	CASSYWTSGANVLTF
TRBV29-1	TRBJ2-2	TRBD2	many	TGCAGCGTTGAACGGGGGAGGGGCACCGGGGAGCTGTTTTTT	CSVERGRGTGELFF
TRBV5-6	TRBJ2-4	.	few	TGTGCCAGCAGCCTGTACCGGGACAAGAACATTCAGTACTTC	CASSLYRDKNIQYF
TRBV5-5	TRBJ2-6	.	.	TGTGCCAGCAGCTTGGCGGGGGCCAACGTCCTGACTTTC	CASSLAGANVLTF
TRBV4-3	TRBJ2-7	.	few	TGCGCCAGCAGCCAAGCGGCTAGCGCTTCCTACGAGCAGTACTTC	CASSQAASASYEQYF
TRBV27	TRBJ2-2	TRBD1	few	TGTGCCAGCAGTTCTAGGGACAGGGCTACCGGGGAGCTGTTTTTT	CASSSRDRATGELFF
TRBV20-1	TRBJ2-3	.	.	TGCAGTGCTAGAGATAGGCGGGGCGGAGATACGCAGTATTTT	CSARDRRGGDTQYF
TRBV7-6	TRBJ2-5	.	few	TGTGCCAGCAGCTTAGAATGGTTAGCCGAGGGAGAGACCCAGTACTTC	CASSLEWLAEGETQYF
TRBV11-2	TRBJ2-5	TRBD2	few	TGTGCCAGCAGCTATAGATCGTCTAGCGGAGAAGAGACCCAGTACTTC	CASSYRSSSGEETQYF
TRBV19	TRBJ1-2	TRBD1	.	TGTGCCAGTAGTGATCCGGGACAGGCAAACTATGGCTACACCTTC	CASSDPGQANYGYTF
TRBV7-2	TRBJ1-3	.	.	TGTGCCAGCAGCTTAAGGGAAGACGGAAACACCATATATTTT	CASSLREDGNTIYF
TRBV7-8	TRBJ2-2	.	once	TGTGCCAGCAGCTTAGACAATCGGGAGAACGGGGAGCTGTTTTTT	CASSLDNRENGELFF
TRBV5-1	TRBJ1-1	TRBD1	many	TGCGCCAGCAGGGAGGGACAGCCGAACACTGAAGCTTTCTTT	CASREGQPNTEAFF
TRBV3-1	TRBJ1-3	.	.	TGTGCCAGCAGCCAAGATCTGGCAGGGACTGGAAACACCATATATTTT	CASSQDLAGTGNTIYF
TRBV11-2	TRBJ2-5	TRBD1	few	TGTGCCAGCAGGAAAACAGGGGGCGGTGAGACCCAGTACTTC	CASRKTGGGETQYF
TRBV2	TRBJ1-1	.	many	TGTGCCAGCACCTTGCAGGGAGGGAGGACTGAAGCTTTCTTT	CASTLQGGRTEAFF
TRBV25-1	TRBJ1-1	TRBD1	few	TGTGCCACCGAGGGGACAGGGTTGAACACTGAAGCTTTCTTT	CATEGTGLNTEAFF
TRBV20-1	TRBJ2-7	.	few	TGCAGTGCTAGAGATCGTTCTAGCCTCTCCTGGGAGCAGTACTTC	CSARDRSSLSWEQYF
TRBV5-1	TRBJ2-7	.	many	TGCGCCAGCAGCTTTCGGGAAATGAGCTACGAGCAGTACTTC	CASSFREMSYEQYF
TRBV6-5	TRBJ2-7	.	many	TGTGCCAGCAGTGCGACGGGGAGCTCCTACGAGCAGTACTTC	CASSATGSSYEQYF
TRBV12-3/TRBV12-4	TRBJ1-2	TRBD1	few	TGTGCCAGCAGTCGGGACAGGGGAGGCTATGGCTACACCTTC	CASSRDRGGYGYTF
TRBV18	TRBJ1-1	.	few	TGTGCCAGCTCCCCTTTCAGAAGGGCTGAAGCTTTCTTT	CASSPFRRAEAFF
TRBV5-4	TRBJ1-2	TRBD1	many	TGTGCCAGCAACCGAGGGGGCTCCTATGGCTACACCTTC	CASNRGGSYGYTF
TRBV6-1	TRBJ2-3	TRBD2	many	TGTGCCAGCAGTGATTCTAGCGGGAGAGGTACGCAGTATTTT	CASSDSSGRGTQYF
TRBV20-1	TRBJ2-3	.	few	TGCAGTGCTAGAGATTGGTTCCCCACAGATACGCAGTATTTT	CSARDWFPTDTQYF
TRBV20-1	TRBJ2-1	TRBD1	few	TGCAGTGCTAGAGATAGGACAGGGAGTGGCTCCTACAATGAGCAGTTCTTC	CSARDRTGSGSYNEQFF
TRBV14	TRBJ1-2	.	many	TGTGCCAGCAGCCACCGAACGCACTATGGCTACACCTTC	CASSHRTHYGYTF
TRBV15	TRBJ1-1	TRBD1	many	TGTGCCACCAGCATCCGACAGGGAGGGACTGAAGCTTTCTTT	CATSIRQGGTEAFF
TRBV4-1	TRBJ2-5	.	medium-sized	TGCGCCAGCAGCCCCGGTTTGCAAGAGACCCAGTACTTC	CASSPGLQETQYF
TRBV2	TRBJ2-4	.	many	TGTGCCAGCGCGTCCACCGGGTCGAAATGGATTCAGTACTTC	CASASTGSKWIQYF
TRBV6-6	TRBJ2-3	TRBD2	.	TGTGCCAGCAGTTACTATACTAGCGCCAGCACAGATACGCAGTATTTT	CASSYYTSASTDTQYF
TRBV6-2/TRBV6-3	TRBJ2-5	TRBD2	.	TGTGCCGGGGGCGGACTAGCTATGGAGACCCAGTACTTC	CAGGGLAMETQYF
TRBV5-6	TRBJ2-1	.	few	TGTGCCAGCAGCACCTTTCTCGGGAGTGTTTACAATGAGCAGTTCTTC	CASSTFLGSVYNEQFF
TRBV27	TRBJ2-7	.	few	TGTGCCAGCAGTCGCCCGGAATGGTACGAGCAGTACTTC	CASSRPEWYEQYF